Presented here are 7 T cell receptor beta chains from one specimen sequenced in a study of siplizumab effects on memory and regulatory T cells. Produced via immunoSEQ multiplex PCR; TCRdb's table is partial and in-frame only. The repertoire has about a thousand clones, about 78% of them found once; the top ten carry approximately 15%. The authors cocultured the mixed lymphocyte reaction cells at 37 degrees C for 6 to 7 days. No antigen is known for these receptors. The source material was CFSE-low (dividing) CD8+ T cells sorted from an allogeneic mixed lymphocyte reaction. All receptors derive from a human donor in good health; the cells came from an allogeneic mixed lymphocyte reaction.

The chain couples TRBV11-2 to TRBJ2-5; D unclear. The germline V and J ends were trimmed by 4 bases and 4 bases, with 13 bases remaining between them. The CDR3 runs to 14 residues. Germline values: CDR1 SGHAT, CDR2 FQNNGV. The CDR3 nucleotides are TGTGCCAGCAGCTCCGGACCCGGTGGAGAGACCCAGTACTTC. It yields the protein CASSSGPGGETQYF. The full variable domain, with the rest looked up from reference TRBV11-2 and TRBJ2-5, is EAGVAQSPRYKIIEKRQSVAFWCNPISGHATLYWYQQILGQGPKLLIQFQNNGVVDDSQLPKDRFSAERLKGVDSTLKIQPAKLEDSAVYLCASSSGPGGETQYFGPGTRLLVL.

This chain uses TRBV27 with TRBJ2-1; tentative D call: TRBD2 (5 bases). V lost 3 bases to trimming and J lost 4 bases, with 16 bases between them. The CDR3 has 16 amino acids. Germline V gives CDR1 MNHEY, CDR2 SMNVEV (reference sequence). This CDR3 is CASSFPGGPPYNEQFF. The CDR3 DNA reads TGTGCCAGCAGTTTCCCCGGCGGGCCACCATACAATGAGCAGTTCTTC.

This chain links TRBV27 with TRBJ1-1; TRBD1 is a possible D gene (5 bases). The CDR3 has 13 amino acids. The germline CDR1 and CDR2 sequences are MNHEY and SMNVEV (reference sequence). The germline V and J ends were trimmed by 3 bases and 1 base, with 6 bases remaining between them. The CDR3, as DNA: TGTGCCAGCAGTTTGGGGGGGAACACTGAAGCTTTCTTT. This encodes CASSLGGNTEAFF.

V gene TRBV12-5 combines with J gene TRBJ2-7; 10 nucleotides align to TRBD1. V gave up 2 bases and J gave up 3 bases; unmatched junction bases: 4. The CDR3 sequence is 15 residues long. The germline CDR1 and CDR2 sequences are LGHNT and FRNRAP. CDR3 protein: CASGLPDRGHYEQYF. The CDR3 nucleotides read TGTGCTAGTGGTTTGCCCGACAGGGGGCACTACGAGCAGTACTTC.

The V call is TRBV7-3, the J call TRBJ2-3, with 10 bases that match TRBD2. CDR3 length equals 15 residues. From germline, CDR1 is SGHTA and CDR2 FQGTGA. The trim removed 5 bases at V and 4 bases at J, leaving 6 bases unmatched. CDR3 in amino acids: CASSQGLAGADTQYF. The DNA for the CDR3 is TGTGCCAGCAGCCAAGGGCTAGCGGGAGCAGATACGCAGTATTTT.

This clone was detected once. The CDR3 is CASSSITGRRIYGYTF. The CDR3 DNA reads TGTGCCAGCAGCTCCATAACGGGACGGAGAATCTATGGCTACACCTTC. V gene TRBV13 combines with J gene TRBJ1-2; weak D call: TRBD1 (5 bases). The length of the CDR3 is 16 residues. Looked up from germline, CDR1 is PRHDT and CDR2 is FYEKMQ (reference sequence). Trimming took 4 bases from V and 4 from J, leaving 19 bases between them.

This clone turned up a few times. This chain joins TRBV9 and TRBJ1-1, with D perhaps TRBD1 (5 bases). Germline CDR1 SGDLS, CDR2 YYNGEE. V was trimmed by 4 bases and J by 3 bases, leaving 16 bases between them. The CDR3 sequence is 15 residues long. The CDR3 nucleotides read TGTGCCAGCAGCCCTGGGGCGCCAGTGGACACTGAAGCTTTCTTT. Its protein product is CASSPGAPVDTEAFF.